Listed below are T cell receptor beta chains from one sample, sequenced in a study of metastatic and nonmetastatic thyroid tumors. TCRdb recomputed clones from the PCR reads via MiXCR. This table has some 19,000 clones, less than 20% appearing once. Sequences were obtained from blood. These receptors all come from a female donor with papillary thyroid cancer or a benign thyroid nodule (not recorded which). Some clones in this sample may be carry-over from other donors' samples. Both conserved end residues are trimmed from each CDR3. Clone sizes are given selectively: once, few, many, or a class where the clone is expanded.

.	TRBV11-3	ASSPIPGEEVGYT
medium-sized	TRBV6-4	ASSEGQGNTGELF
medium-sized	TRBV25-1	ASSDFAGSGNTIY
few	TRBV6-5	ASSDSTGQGNEQF
many	TRBV12-5	ASGLGQGRAF
once	TRBV11-1	ASSWGGTGGNYEQY
many	TRBV20-1	SARGTGSQPQH
many	TRBV30	AWSVLRGQETQY
.	TRBV11-1	ASSLPSGGSVNEQF
many	TRBV11-3	ASRTSRRDNNEKLF
.	TRBV20-1	SAEAGYSNEKF
few	TRBV28	ASSPLAGGSNEQF
.	TRBV6-1	ASLTRDTQY
many	TRBV5-5	ASTGKGGGAEQY
many	TRBV7-2	ASSLEGQVNNEQF
many	TRBV5-4	ASSLVAGQNTEAF
medium-sized	TRBV28	ASKGTGNQPQH
.	TRBV5-1	ASSLWGSGSSYNEH
many	TRBV5-6	ASSPNGARGAYEQY
.	TRBV5-6	ASSFPGQTEAF
medium-sized	TRBV12-3/TRBV12-4	ASTLDRGYGYT
.	TRBV20-1	SARSPGGQGANYEQY
.	TRBV6-1	ASGVGGYGQY
medium-sized	TRBV6-2/TRBV6-3	ASRPAGGVPKNIQY
many	TRBV7-2	ASSLDHSSGNTIY
many	TRBV7-2	ASSPDGAGANVLT
many	TRBV7-2	ASSLEGSKETQY
many	TRBV6-6	ASSSAAGGGYNEQF
many	TRBV28	ASDEQGAGYNEQF
many	TRBV6-1	ASSPGRGGTEAF
few	TRBV14	ASSQNSQETQY
medium-sized	TRBV6-1	ASSERWGGQF
many	TRBV19	ASSNMEETQY
.	TRBV20-1	SGLTSGTSGSWGTDTQY
many	TRBV5-1	ASSLLSNTEAF
many	TRBV4-1	ASSQELRSGNTIY
many	TRBV20-1	SVQAGVGAQY
medium-sized	TRBV6-1	ASSGDVRDEQF
many	TRBV6-1	ASSVGQGVSGANVLT
many	TRBV27	ASSLLGSGERRDYEQY
many	TRBV10-3	AISELLSSYEQY
.	TRBV12-3/TRBV12-4	ASSLAITNYEQY